This T cell receptor beta chain emerged from a study of T cells in Graves' hyperthyroidism and ophthalmopathy. RNA transcripts gave rise to amplified TCR beta CDR3 regions. The primer set for the first-round RT-PCR of the TCR CDR3 was HTBI. TCRdb itself ran the multiplex PCR reads through MiXCR, one entry per CDR3 protein. The data show about 640,000 distinct CDR3 sequences, less than 25% seen once. This clonotype has a count of ten or more. V lost 4 bases and J lost 5, with 8 bases in between. This CDR3 comprises 13 residues. The germline V gene has CDR1 LGHDT and CDR2 YNNKEL (reference sequence). The origin of this receptor is a man under 40 with Graves' ophthalmopathy. The rearrangement joins TRBV3-1 to TRBJ2-2; no clear D. Source material: blood. The CDR3 nucleotides are TGTGCCAGCAGCCTGACTGGGACCGGGGAGCTGTTTTTT. Translation gives CASSLTGTGELFF.